This T cell receptor beta chain is from a study of T cells in Graves' hyperthyroidism and ophthalmopathy. This CDR3 is built from 14 residues. Trimming shortened V by 0 bases and J by 8 bases, and 10 bases separated the two germline ends. CDR1 is MNHNS and CDR2 is SASEGT in the germline V gene. In its sample, this clonotype was seen many times. What it recognizes is unknown. RNA transcripts gave rise to amplified TCR beta CDR3 regions. First-round RT-PCR with HTBI primers amplified the TCR CDR3 region. From the multiplex PCR reads, TCRdb called clonotypes with MiXCR, one entry per CDR3 protein. The sample comprises roughly 260,000 distinct CDR3 sequences, more than 12% of which are singletons, and roughly 15% rests with the top ten. Aged 18 to 65, the patients had hyperthyroidism that was newly diagnosed and had lasted under 2 months. The sample, blood from the first hyperthyroidism diagnosis, precedes any ophthalmopathy symptoms. Fresh peripheral blood, under 13 ml, yielded the PBMCs.

Study results and limitations: Blood also showed most of the thyroid clonotypes that were expanded above 0.001.

The material sequenced was blood. V is TRBV6-1 and J is TRBJ1-4; D is unresolved. This clonotype was obtained from a woman aged 40 to 50 with Graves' hyperthyroidism that later progressed to Graves' ophthalmopathy. This CDR3 is CASSEAPGQEKLFF. In DNA, the CDR3 is TGTGCCAGCAGTGAAGCTCCTGGGCAAGAAAAACTGTTTTTT.